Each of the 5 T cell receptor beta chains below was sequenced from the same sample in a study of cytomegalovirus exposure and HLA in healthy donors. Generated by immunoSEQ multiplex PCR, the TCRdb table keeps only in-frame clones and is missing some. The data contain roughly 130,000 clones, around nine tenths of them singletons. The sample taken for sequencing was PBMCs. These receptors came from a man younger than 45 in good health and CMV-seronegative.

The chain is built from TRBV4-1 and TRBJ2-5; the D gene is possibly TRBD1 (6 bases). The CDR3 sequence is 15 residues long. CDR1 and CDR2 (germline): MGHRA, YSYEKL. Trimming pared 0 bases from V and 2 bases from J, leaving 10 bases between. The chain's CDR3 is CASSQDPDRQETQYF. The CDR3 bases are TGCGCCAGCAGCCAAGATCCGGACAGACAAGAGACCCAGTACTTC.

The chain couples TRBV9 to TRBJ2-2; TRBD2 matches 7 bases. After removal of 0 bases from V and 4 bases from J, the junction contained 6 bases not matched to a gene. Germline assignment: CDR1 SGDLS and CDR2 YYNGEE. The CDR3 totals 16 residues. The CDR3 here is CASSVESSGVTGELFF. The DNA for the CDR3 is TGTGCCAGCAGCGTAGAGTCCAGCGGGGTCACCGGGGAGCTGTTTTTT.

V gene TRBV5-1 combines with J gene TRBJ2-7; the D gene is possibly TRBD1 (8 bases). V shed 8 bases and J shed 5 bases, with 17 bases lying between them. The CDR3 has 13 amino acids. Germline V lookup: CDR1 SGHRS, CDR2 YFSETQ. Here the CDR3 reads CASSGQGGHEQYF. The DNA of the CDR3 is TGCGCCAGTTCAGGACAGGGAGGGCACGAGCAGTACTTC.

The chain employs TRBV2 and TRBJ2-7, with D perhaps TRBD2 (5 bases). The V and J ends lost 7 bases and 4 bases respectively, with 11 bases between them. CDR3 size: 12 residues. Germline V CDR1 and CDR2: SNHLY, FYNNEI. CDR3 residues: CASKMEAYEQYF. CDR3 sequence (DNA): TGTGCCAGCAAGATGGAGGCGTACGAGCAGTACTTC.

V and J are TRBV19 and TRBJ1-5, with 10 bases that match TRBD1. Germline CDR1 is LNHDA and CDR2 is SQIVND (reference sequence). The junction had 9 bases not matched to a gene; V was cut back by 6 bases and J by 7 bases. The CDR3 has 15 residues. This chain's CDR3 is CASSQRDRGGQPQHF. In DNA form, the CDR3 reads TGTGCCAGTAGCCAACGGGACAGGGGTGGACAGCCCCAGCATTTT.